This TCR beta chain stems from a study of blood T cell repertoires in COVID-19. Under the authors' procedure: Estimation of nucleated cell counts relied on the amplification of reference gene primers. Some clones are missing from TCRdb's copy, which holds only in-frame ones; the method was immunoSEQ multiplex PCR. V and J calls and clone size follow that table, whereas D and trimming were derived from the DNA. Of about 26,000 clones in the sample, over 70% were seen once. Deletions cut 1 base from V and 3 bases from J, with 14 bases between. Germline assignment: CDR1 SGHRS and CDR2 YFSETQ. The length of the CDR3 is 15 residues.

The chain carries TRBV5-1 and TRBJ2-7, with a possible D match to TRBD1 (6 bases). Sequencing used peripheral blood. The TCR was taken from a man aged 50 to 59 with active or convalescent COVID-19. CDR3 coding DNA: TGCGCCAGCAGCTTGAGGGACATGGGGTACTACGAGCAGTACTTC. Translation gives CASSLRDMGYYEQYF. Supplemented by reference TRBV5-1 and TRBJ2-7, the full variable domain reads KAGVTQTPRYLIKTRGQQVTLSCSPISGHRSVSWYQQTPGQGLQFLFEYFSETQRNKGNFPGRFSGRQFSNSRSEMNVSTLELGDSALYLCASSLRDMGYYEQYFGPGTRLTVT.